The text below deals with one TCR beta chain. This sample stems from a study of shared clonotypes between healthy human individuals. Study summary: CD4 naive and memory got three plates each, CD8 naive two, CD8 memory one.

Germline assignment: CDR1 SGHRS and CDR2 YFSETQ. V was clipped by 4 bases and J by 6 bases; unmatched bases: 7. This CDR3 is 14 amino acids long. In the original workflow: Because ImmunoSEQ provided only junction sequences with no quality scores, the filtering differed. TCRdb's table, derived via immunoSEQ multiplex PCR, lists solely in-frame clones and lacks some. V and J calls and clone size come straight from that table; D and trimming were deduced from the DNA. The sample carries 1.4 million or so clones, approximately 98.5% recorded once. Donors, healthy HIV-negative adults, lacked recent acute infections or vaccinations.

The clonotype originates from a man aged 25 to 45 in good health. This rearrangement joins TRBV5-1 to TRBJ2-7; 10 nucleotides align to TRBD1. Sample: naive CD4+ T cells sorted from blood. This sample's subset: CD45RA+ positively selected. CDR3 residues: CASSPRDRGAEQYF. CDR3 bases: TGCGCCAGCAGCCCCCGGGACAGGGGCGCCGAGCAGTACTTC.